The 8 T cell receptor beta chains below were found in one sample sequenced in a study of blood T cell repertoires in COVID-19. The assay was immunoSEQ multiplex PCR, and TCRdb's table has in-frame clones only and misses some. The sample carries 200,000 to 250,000 clones, more than 65% recorded once. The sequenced sample was peripheral blood. The receptor set was obtained from a woman aged 30 to 39 who had recovered from COVID-19.

This clone was counted between two and nine times. J is TRBJ1-5 and V is TRBV7-2; a weak D match, TRBD1 (5 bases). Trimming pared 3 bases from V and 1 base from J, leaving 7 bases between. This CDR3 region has 14 residues. CDR1 SGHTA and CDR2 FQGNSA come from the germline V gene. CDR3 DNA sequence: TGTGCCAGCAGCTTCCAGGGAAGCAATCAGCCCCAGCATTTT. This translates into CASSFQGSNQPQHF. Full variable domain (remainder filled in from reference TRBV7-2 and TRBJ1-5): GAGVSQSPSNKVTEKGKDVELRCDPISGHTALYWYRQSLGQGLEFLIYFQGNSAPDKSGLPSDRFSAERTGGSVSTLTIQRTQQEDSAVYLCASSFQGSNQPQHFGDGTRLSIL.

The rearrangement uses TRBV11-1 and TRBJ2-5; 9 bases align to TRBD1. Germline values: CDR1 SGHAT, CDR2 FQDESV (reference sequence). The CDR3 extends over 18 amino acids. Trimming took 0 bases from V and 2 from J; bases not matched to a gene: 10. CDR3 bases: TGTGCCAGCAGCTTAGCCGGACAGGGGCGAGAAACGCAAGAGACCCAGTACTTC. It is translated as CASSLAGQGRETQETQYF.

This rearrangement joins TRBV6-2 or TRBV6-3 to TRBJ2-1; TRBD1 might be the D (5 bases). The CDR3 is 13 amino acids. Between the trimmed V and J ends, which lost 6 bases and 7 bases, there was a span of 13 bases. Germline V gene sequence: CDR1 MNHEY, CDR2 SVGEGT. The CDR3, as DNA: TGTGCCAGCAGCCTCAACCAGGGAAATGAGCAGTTCTTC. This codes for CASSLNQGNEQFF.

This chain uses TRBV7-2 with TRBJ1-4; 7 nucleotides match TRBD1. V dropped 1 base and J dropped 5; count of bases not matched to a gene: 4. The CDR3 totals 15 residues. The V gene's germline CDR1 is SGHTA and CDR2 FQGNSA. The CDR3 sequence: CASSLVGRGNEKLFF. The CDR3, as DNA: TGTGCCAGCAGCTTAGTGGGCAGGGGGAATGAAAAACTGTTTTTT.

This clone was counted between two and nine times. The chain joins TRBV7-9 to TRBJ2-7; TRBD2 agrees at 8 bases. This CDR3 has 14 amino acids. Germline V lookup: CDR1 SEHNR, CDR2 FQNEAQ (reference sequence). J gave up 4 bases and V 4 bases, and 6 bases lay outside the gene matches. The CDR3 loop reads CASSSGTRLYEQYF. DNA of the CDR3: TGTGCCAGCAGCTCGGGGACTAGACTTTACGAGCAGTACTTC.

This clone was seen a single time. This chain joins TRBV2 and TRBJ1-4; D might be TRBD1 (5 bases). The CDR3 loop spans 18 amino acids. The V gene's germline CDR1 is SNHLY and CDR2 FYNNEI. The V and J ends lost 0 bases and 4 bases respectively, with 18 bases between them. The CDR3 here is CASSEAVISGSINEKLFF. The CDR3 DNA is TGTGCCAGCAGTGAAGCAGTAATTTCAGGGTCTATTAATGAAAAACTGTTTTTT.

The rearrangement joins TRBV29-1 to TRBJ2-7; possibly TRBD2 for D (6 bases). Germline CDR1 SQVTM, CDR2 ANQGSEA. CDR3 length: 12 residues. V shed 7 bases and J shed 0 bases, with 10 bases lying between them. The CDR3: CSGLATSYEQYF. The CDR3, as DNA: TGCAGCGGTCTAGCGACCTCCTACGAGCAGTACTTC.

This rearrangement joins TRBV29-1 to TRBJ2-1, with 7 positions matching TRBD2. This CDR3 comprises 15 residues. Germline loops: CDR1 SQVTM, CDR2 ANQGSEA. V was pared by 5 bases and J by 5 bases, with 12 bases of the junction left unmatched. The CDR3 reads CSVLAASSGHNEQFF. The CDR3 coding sequence is TGCAGCGTTTTAGCGGCCTCTAGCGGACACAATGAGCAGTTCTTC.